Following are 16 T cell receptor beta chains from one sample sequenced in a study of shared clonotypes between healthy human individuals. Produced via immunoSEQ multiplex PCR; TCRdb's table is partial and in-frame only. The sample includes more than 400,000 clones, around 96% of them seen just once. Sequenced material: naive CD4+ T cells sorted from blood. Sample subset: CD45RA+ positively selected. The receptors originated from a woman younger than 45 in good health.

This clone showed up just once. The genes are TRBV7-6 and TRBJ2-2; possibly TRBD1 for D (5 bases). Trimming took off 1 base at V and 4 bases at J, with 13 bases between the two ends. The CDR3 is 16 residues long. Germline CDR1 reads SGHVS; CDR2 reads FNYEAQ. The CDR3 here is CASSLGTLTRTGELFF. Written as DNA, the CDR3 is TGTGCCAGCAGCTTAGGGACACTTACCCGCACCGGGGAGCTGTTTTTT.

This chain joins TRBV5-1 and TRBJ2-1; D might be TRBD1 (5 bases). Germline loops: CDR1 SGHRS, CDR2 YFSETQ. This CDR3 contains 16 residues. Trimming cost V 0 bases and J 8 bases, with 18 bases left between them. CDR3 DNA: TGCGCCAGCAGCTTGGGGTCAGGGCTATCGGATTATGAGCAGTTCTTC. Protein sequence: CASSLGSGLSDYEQFF.

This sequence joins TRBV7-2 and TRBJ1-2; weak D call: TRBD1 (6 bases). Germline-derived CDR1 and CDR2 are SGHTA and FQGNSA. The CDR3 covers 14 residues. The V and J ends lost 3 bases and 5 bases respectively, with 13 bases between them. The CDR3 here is CASSLSDSSYGYTF. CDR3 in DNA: TGTGCCAGCAGCTTGTCGGACAGTAGTTATGGCTACACCTTC. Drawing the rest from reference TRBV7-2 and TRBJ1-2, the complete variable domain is GAGVSQSPSNKVTEKGKDVELRCDPISGHTALYWYRQSLGQGLEFLIYFQGNSAPDKSGLPSDRFSAERTGGSVSTLTIQRTQQEDSAVYLCASSLSDSSYGYTFGSGTRLTVV.

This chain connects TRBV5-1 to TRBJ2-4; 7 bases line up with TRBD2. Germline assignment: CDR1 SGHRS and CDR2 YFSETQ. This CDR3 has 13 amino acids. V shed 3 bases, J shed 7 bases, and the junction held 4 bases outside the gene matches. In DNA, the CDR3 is TGCGCCAGCAGCTGGGGTAGCGGGAACATTCAGTACTTC. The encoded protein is CASSWGSGNIQYF.

The CDR3 reads CAWGPQGAIPQWNQPQHF. Written as DNA, the CDR3 is TGTGCCTGGGGTCCACAGGGGGCGATCCCTCAATGGAATCAGCCCCAGCATTTT. The chain uses TRBV30 and TRBJ1-5; 9 bases are a match to TRBD1. The V and J ends lost 5 bases and 4 bases, in that order; junction bases with no gene match: 18. CDR3 length equals 18 residues. In germline, CDR1 is GTSNPN, CDR2 SVGIG (reference sequence).

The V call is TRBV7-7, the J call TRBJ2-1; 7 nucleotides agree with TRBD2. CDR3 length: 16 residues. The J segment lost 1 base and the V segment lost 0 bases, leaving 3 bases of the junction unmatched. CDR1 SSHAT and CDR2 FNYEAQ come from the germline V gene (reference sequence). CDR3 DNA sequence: TGTGCCAGCAGCTTAGCGCCAGCGGGATCCTACAATGAGCAGTTCTTC. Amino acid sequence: CASSLAPAGSYNEQFF.

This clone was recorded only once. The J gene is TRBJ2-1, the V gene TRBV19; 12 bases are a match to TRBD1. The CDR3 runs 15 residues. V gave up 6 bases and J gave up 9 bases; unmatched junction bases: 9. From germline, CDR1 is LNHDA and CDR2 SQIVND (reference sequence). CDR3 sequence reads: CASRSGTGGFGEQFF. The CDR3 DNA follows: TGTGCCAGTAGATCCGGGACAGGGGGCTTTGGTGAGCAGTTCTTC.

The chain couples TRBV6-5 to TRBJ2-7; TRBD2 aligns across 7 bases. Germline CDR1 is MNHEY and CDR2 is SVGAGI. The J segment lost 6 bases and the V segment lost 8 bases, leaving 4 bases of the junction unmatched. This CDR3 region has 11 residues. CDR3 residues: CASLKRGEQYF. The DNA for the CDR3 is TGTGCCAGCTTGAAGCGGGGCGAGCAGTACTTC.

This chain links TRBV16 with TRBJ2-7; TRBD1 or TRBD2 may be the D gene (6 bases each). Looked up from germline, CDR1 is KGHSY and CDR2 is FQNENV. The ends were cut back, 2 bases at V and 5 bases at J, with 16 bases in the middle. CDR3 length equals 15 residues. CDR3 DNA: TGTGCCAGCAGCCAAGAACCCAGGGGCGGGGACGAGCAGTACTTC. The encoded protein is CASSQEPRGGDEQYF. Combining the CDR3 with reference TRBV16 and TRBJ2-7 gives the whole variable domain GEEVAQTPKHLVRGEGQKAKLYCAPIKGHSYVFWYQQVLKNEFKFLISFQNENVFDETGMPKERFSAKCLPNSPCSLEIQATKLEDSAVYFCASSQEPRGGDEQYFGPGTRLTVT.

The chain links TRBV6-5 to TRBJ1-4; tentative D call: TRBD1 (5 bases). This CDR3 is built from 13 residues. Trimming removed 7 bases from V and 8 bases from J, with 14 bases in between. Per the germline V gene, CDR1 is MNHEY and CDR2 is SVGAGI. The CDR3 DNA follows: TGTGCCAGCAAAACCGCCCAGGGAGAAAAACTGTTTTTT. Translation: CASKTAQGEKLFF.

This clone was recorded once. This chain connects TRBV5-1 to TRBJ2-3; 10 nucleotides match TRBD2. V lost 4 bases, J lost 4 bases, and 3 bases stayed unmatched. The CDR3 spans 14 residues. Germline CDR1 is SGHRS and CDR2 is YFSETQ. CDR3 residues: CASSPGLAADTQYF. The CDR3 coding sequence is TGCGCCAGCAGCCCTGGACTAGCGGCAGATACGCAGTATTTT.

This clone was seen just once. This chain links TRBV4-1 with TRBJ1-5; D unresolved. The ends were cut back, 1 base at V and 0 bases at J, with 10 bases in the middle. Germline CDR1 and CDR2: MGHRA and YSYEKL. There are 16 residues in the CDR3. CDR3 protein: CASSQGFGVSNQPQHF. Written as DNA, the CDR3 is TGCGCCAGCAGCCAAGGTTTTGGGGTTAGCAATCAGCCCCAGCATTTT.

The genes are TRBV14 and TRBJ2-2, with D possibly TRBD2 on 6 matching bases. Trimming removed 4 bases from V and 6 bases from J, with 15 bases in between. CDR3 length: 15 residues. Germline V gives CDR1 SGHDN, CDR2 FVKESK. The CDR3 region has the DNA TGTGCCAGCAGCCCCTTGTTGGGGACTTCCGGGGAGCTGTTTTTT. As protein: CASSPLLGTSGELFF.

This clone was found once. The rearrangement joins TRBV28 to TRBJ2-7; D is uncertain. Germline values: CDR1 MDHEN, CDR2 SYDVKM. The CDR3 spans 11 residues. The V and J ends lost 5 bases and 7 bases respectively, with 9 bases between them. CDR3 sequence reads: CASSIMGEQYF. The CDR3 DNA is TGTGCCAGCAGTATTATGGGGGAGCAGTACTTC.

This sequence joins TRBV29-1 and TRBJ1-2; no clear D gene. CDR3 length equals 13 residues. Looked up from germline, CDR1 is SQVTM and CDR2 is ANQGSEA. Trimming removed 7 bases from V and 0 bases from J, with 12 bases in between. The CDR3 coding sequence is TGCAGCGCCAAAAAGCAGTCTAACTATGGCTACACCTTC. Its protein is CSAKKQSNYGYTF. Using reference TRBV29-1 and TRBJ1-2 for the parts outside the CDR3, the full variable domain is SAVISQKPSRDICQRGTSLTIQCQVDSQVTMMFWYRQQPGQSLTLIATANQGSEATYESGFVIDKFPISRPNLTFSTLTVSNMSPEDSSIYLCSAKKQSNYGYTFGSGTRLTVV.

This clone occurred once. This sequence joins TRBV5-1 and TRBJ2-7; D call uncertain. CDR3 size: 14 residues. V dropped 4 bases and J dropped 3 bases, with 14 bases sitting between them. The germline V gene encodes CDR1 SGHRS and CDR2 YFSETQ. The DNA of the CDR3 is TGCGCCAGCAGCGGCCGGGCGCTTGGCTACGAGCAGTACTTC. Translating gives CASSGRALGYEQYF.